The text below deals with one T cell receptor (beta chain). What it binds is unknown. This entry belongs to a study of immune evolution from preneoplasia to lung adenocarcinoma. Across the study: HLA loss of heterozygosity: about 7% AIS, under 19% MIA, about 35% ADC, none AAH. Study observations and caveats: KRAS-mutant nodules had the highest T cell clonality. Normal lung had highest clonality; later lesions appeared denser, more diverse.

Using immunoSEQ multiplex PCR, the repertoire was profiled, and TCRdb retains in-frame clones only, with some absent. Of more than 25,000 clones listed, just under 75% are singletons. The CDR3 sequence is 11 residues long. V was shortened by 2 bases and J by 8 bases, with 4 bases between the two germline ends. In germline, CDR1 is SGHNT, CDR2 YENEEA. What was sequenced was FFPE invasive lung adenocarcinoma tissue. This receptor was identified in a person aged 55 to 75 with invasive lung adenocarcinoma. Some clones in this sample may be carry-over from other donors' samples. J is TRBJ2-1 and V is TRBV11-3; no definite D call. The CDR3 nucleotides are TGTGCCAGCAGCTTACGGGATGAGCAGTTCTTC. It encodes CASSLRDEQFF. Full variable domain (missing parts from reference TRBV11-3 and TRBJ2-1): EAGVVQSPRYKIIEKKQPVAFWCNPISGHNTLYWYLQNLGQGPELLIRYENEEAVDDSQLPKDRFSAERLKGVDSTLKIQPAELGDSAVYLCASSLRDEQFFGPGTRLTVL.